The next 30 T cell receptor beta chains were all read from a single sample in a study of OX40 agonist ivuxolimab in advanced cancers. The method was immunoSEQ multiplex PCR; TCRdb's version includes in-frame clones alone and lacks a portion of them. In the table there are 65,000 or so clones, 82% of which are singletons. Source: CD4+ or CD8+ T cells sorted from blood, taken in a trial of the OX40 agonist ivuxolimab. The receptors come from an adult with an advanced solid tumor such as melanoma, head and neck, liver or kidney cancer.

The CDR3 protein is CASLMGHGYGYTF. Written as DNA, the CDR3 is TGTGCCTCCTTGATGGGGCACGGCTATGGCTACACCTTC. The chain employs TRBV2 and TRBJ1-2; maybe TRBD1 (5 bases). The CDR3 covers 13 residues. Germline CDR1 reads SNHLY; CDR2 reads FYNNEI. V lost 11 bases and J 4 bases, leaving 17 bases between the germline ends.

Written as DNA, the CDR3 is TGTGCCAGCTCACCACAGGGAACCTACAATGAGCAGTTCTTC. It translates to CASSPQGTYNEQFF. The V call is TRBV18, the J call TRBJ2-1; D gene unclear. The CDR3 length is 14 residues. Trimming left V 1 base short and J 2 bases short, with 6 bases between. In germline, CDR1 is KGHSH, CDR2 LQKENI.

The chain joins TRBV5-4 to TRBJ2-1, with TRBD2 identical over 8 bases. The junction had 9 bases not matched to a gene; V was cut back by 3 bases and J by 4 bases. The CDR3 runs 16 residues. Germline CDR1 and CDR2: SGHNT and YYREEE (reference sequence). The CDR3 is CASSWDYSGAYNEQFF. The CDR3 nucleotides are TGTGCCAGCAGCTGGGACTATAGCGGGGCTTACAATGAGCAGTTCTTC.

The chain combines TRBV6-5 with TRBJ2-7; the D is unclear. CDR1 is MNHEY and CDR2 is SVGAGI in the germline V gene. The V and J ends lost 0 bases and 2 bases respectively, with 14 bases between them. This CDR3 has 16 residues. CDR3 DNA sequence: TGTGCCAGCAGTTACTCGATTACCGGCGGAACCTACGAGCAGTACTTC. It is translated as CASSYSITGGTYEQYF.

This clone was detected ten times or more. V usage is TRBV4-1 and J usage is TRBJ1-5; D gene unclear. The length of the CDR3 is 13 residues. Trimming stripped 1 base from V and 6 bases from J, with 7 bases between. Germline CDR1 MGHRA, CDR2 YSYEKL. CDR3 residues: CASSQVGGQPQHF. The CDR3 coding sequence is TGCGCCAGCAGCCAAGTTGGTGGTCAGCCCCAGCATTTT.

CDR3 sequence: CASNRQGANTEAFF. DNA for the CDR3: TGCGCCAGCAACCGACAGGGGGCGAACACTGAAGCTTTCTTT. The chain uses TRBV5-1 and TRBJ1-1; 10 positions match TRBD1. Germline values: CDR1 SGHRS, CDR2 YFSETQ. The CDR3 runs 14 residues. V was clipped by 6 bases and J by 1 base; unmatched bases: 3.

The chain links TRBV12-5 to TRBJ2-5; D is ambiguous. Germline CDR1 and CDR2: LGHNT and FRNRAP. Trimming cost V 5 bases and J 3 bases, with 10 bases left between them. The CDR3 has 13 residues. The CDR3 DNA follows: TGTGCTAGTGGTGCGTCCGGTGAAGAGACCCAGTACTTC. Its protein product is CASGASGEETQYF.

Details on this clone: No conserved phenylalanine or tryptophan ends this CDR3, so it is likely a read error. It is unclear where the CDR3 begins or ends on the DNA, so no DNA is shown, and the CDR3 is as TCRdb lists it. The CDR3 sequence is CSARPTDRMGL. This sequence joins TRBV20-1 and TRBJ1-2; the D call of TRBD1 is as the table states it, not checked on the DNA. The CDR3 is 11 amino acids in total, end residues counted. Looked up from germline, CDR1 is DFQATT and CDR2 is SNEGSKA (reference sequence).

The CDR3 loop reads CASSAQGYGANVLTF. The CDR3 coding sequence is TGTGCCAGCAGCGCACAGGGTTATGGGGCCAACGTCCTGACTTTC. The chain recombines TRBV9 with TRBJ2-6, with a tentative D call TRBD1 (6 bases). Germline V CDR1 and CDR2: SGDLS, YYNGEE. The CDR3 is made up of 15 amino acids. The V and J ends lost 3 bases and 3 bases respectively, with 10 bases between them.

The chain joins TRBV4-2 to TRBJ2-5, with a weak D call TRBD2 (6 bases). CDR3 length: 15 residues. V gave up 2 bases and J gave up 3 bases, with 13 bases separating them. Germline loops: CDR1 LGHNA, CDR2 YNFKEQ. CDR3 sequence: CASSQRGASEETQYF. CDR3 sequence (DNA): TGTGCCAGCAGCCAAAGAGGAGCTAGCGAAGAGACCCAGTACTTC.

V usage is TRBV30 and J usage is TRBJ2-1; tentatively, D is TRBD2 (5 bases). V was clipped by 4 bases and J by 7 bases, with 23 bases between them. Germline V lookup: CDR1 GTSNPN, CDR2 SVGIG (reference sequence). This CDR3 is built from 16 residues. This chain's CDR3 is CAWMWSSSYFVNEQFF. CDR3 DNA sequence: TGTGCCTGGATGTGGTCTAGCTCTTACTTTGTGAATGAGCAGTTCTTC.

J is TRBJ1-1 and V is TRBV4-2; D not resolved. The CDR3 spans 14 residues. V dropped 2 bases and J dropped 1 base, with 8 bases sitting between them. The V gene's germline CDR1 is LGHNA and CDR2 YNFKEQ. CDR3 nucleotides: TGTGCCAGCAGCCAAACTACAGAGAACACTGAAGCTTTCTTT. Translated: CASSQTTENTEAFF.

CDR3: CASSTGTGSLYETQYF. The CDR3 DNA reads TGTGCCAGCAGTACCGGGACAGGGAGTTTGTATGAGACCCAGTACTTC. This chain uses TRBV5-8 with TRBJ2-5, with 9 bases matching TRBD1. The length of the CDR3 is 16 residues. The germline V gene encodes CDR1 SGHTS and CDR2 YDEGEE. Losses at the gene ends were 5 bases for V and 5 bases for J; bases not matched to a gene: 13. The full variable domain, in which reference TRBV5-8 and TRBJ2-5 provide the parts outside the CDR3, is EAGVTQSPTHLIKTRGQQATLRCSPISGHTSVYWYQQALGLGLQFLLWYDEGEERNRGNFPPRFSGRQFPNYSSELNVNALELEDSALYLCASSTGTGSLYETQYFGPGTRLLVL.

V gene TRBV30 combines with J gene TRBJ2-3; TRBD2 aligns across 10 bases. The CDR3 runs 15 residues. Germline V CDR1 and CDR2: GTSNPN, SVGIG (reference sequence). V trimming: 2 bases; J trimming: 6 bases; junction bases outside the gene matches: 8. CDR3 loop: CAWSTLAGVADTQYF. The CDR3 nucleotides are TGTGCCTGGAGTACTCTAGCGGGAGTCGCGGATACGCAGTATTTT.

J is TRBJ1-1 and V is TRBV2; D perhaps matches TRBD1 (5 bases). CDR1 and CDR2 (germline): SNHLY, FYNNEI. V gave up 7 bases and J gave up 1 base, with 10 bases separating them. The CDR3 has 13 residues. CDR3 sequence (DNA): TGTGCCAGCAAGGGACCGTCGAACACTGAAGCTTTCTTT. Encoded protein: CASKGPSNTEAFF.

The chain is built from TRBV19 and TRBJ1-2, with TRBD1 matching 10 bases. After removal of 5 bases from V and 6 bases from J, the junction contained 12 bases not matched to a gene. Germline loops: CDR1 LNHDA, CDR2 SQIVND (reference sequence). The CDR3 has 16 residues. The DNA of the CDR3 is TGTGCCAGTAGTTCCATATCTCGACAGGGGGCGGATGGCTACACCTTC. As protein: CASSSISRQGADGYTF.

This clone appeared a single time. The chain uses TRBV30 and TRBJ1-6, with D unresolved. The CDR3 covers 13 residues. Looked up from germline, CDR1 is GTSNPN and CDR2 is SVGIG (reference sequence). Trimming left V 0 bases short and J 10 bases short, with 10 bases between. CDR3 nucleotide sequence: TGTGCCTGGAGTGTAGATAGGTTATCACCCCTCCACTTT. This gives the protein CAWSVDRLSPLHF.

V and J are TRBV30 and TRBJ2-6, with D possibly matching TRBD1 (5 bases). V was cut by 2 bases and J by 4 bases, with 12 bases left in between. This CDR3 is 15 amino acids long. Germline loops: CDR1 GTSNPN, CDR2 SVGIG (reference sequence). CDR3 sequence (DNA): TGTGCCTGGAGTCCAGGGTTAACCGGGGCCAACGTCCTGACTTTC. It translates to CAWSPGLTGANVLTF.

The rearrangement uses TRBV19 and TRBJ2-5, with TRBD2 matching 9 bases. CDR1 and CDR2 (germline): LNHDA, SQIVND (reference sequence). The CDR3 is 12 amino acids. V lost 6 bases to trimming and J lost 5 bases; unmatched junction nucleotides: 1. For the CDR3, the DNA is TGTGCCAGTAGAGGACTAGCGGAGACCCAGTACTTC. As protein: CASRGLAETQYF. The complete variable domain, with remaining parts taken from reference TRBV19 and TRBJ2-5, reads DGGITQSPKYLFRKEGQNVTLSCEQNLNHDAMYWYRQDPGQGLRLIYYSQIVNDFQKGDIAEGYSVSREKKESFPLTVTSAQKNPTAFYLCASRGLAETQYFGPGTRLLVL.

The V call is TRBV2, the J call TRBJ1-1, with 7 bases lining up with TRBD1. After removal of 8 bases from V and 0 bases from J, the junction contained 6 bases not matched to a gene. Germline loops: CDR1 SNHLY, CDR2 FYNNEI. The CDR3 runs 14 residues. CDR3 sequence: CASDRTGMNTEAFF. The CDR3 nucleotides read TGTGCCAGCGATCGGACAGGAATGAACACTGAAGCTTTCTTT.

V usage is TRBV27 and J usage is TRBJ1-2, with 7 bases fitting TRBD1. J gave up 8 bases and V 6 bases, and 9 bases lay outside the gene matches. There are 13 residues in the CDR3. Germline-derived CDR1 and CDR2 are MNHEY and SMNVEV (reference sequence). CDR3 sequence: CASRTGSNGGYTF. The CDR3 DNA follows: TGTGCCAGCAGGACAGGGTCGAACGGGGGCTACACCTTC.

This clone was seen once. The J gene is TRBJ2-7, the V gene TRBV7-9, with D hard to call. The ends were cut back, 7 bases at V and 2 bases at J, with 6 bases in the middle. Germline assignment: CDR1 SEHNR and CDR2 FQNEAQ (reference sequence). This CDR3 region has 11 residues. CDR3 loop: CASTDAYEQYF. The CDR3 DNA follows: TGTGCCAGCACCGATGCCTACGAGCAGTACTTC. Variable domain in full (rest from reference TRBV7-9 and TRBJ2-7): DTGVSQNPRHKITKRGQNVTFRCDPISEHNRLYWYRQTLGQGPEFLTYFQNEAQLEKSRLLSDRFSAERPKGSFSTLEIQRTEQGDSAMYLCASTDAYEQYFGPGTRLTVT.

The J gene is TRBJ1-2, the V gene TRBV19; D remains unclear. V was trimmed by 4 bases and J by 7 bases, leaving 10 bases between them. CDR3 length: 12 residues. The V gene's germline CDR1 is LNHDA and CDR2 SQIVND (reference sequence). The CDR3 here is CASSTRGGGYTF. The CDR3, as DNA: TGTGCCAGTAGTACCCGGGGTGGTGGCTACACCTTC.

CDR3 amino acids: CATHPGAGGGEDTQYF. CDR3 DNA sequence: TGTGCCACCCATCCCGGAGCGGGAGGGGGGGAAGATACGCAGTATTTT. The rearrangement links TRBV10-3 to TRBJ2-3, with 10 bases lining up with TRBD2. With V trimmed by 10 bases and J by 5 bases, 15 bases remained unmatched. Germline values: CDR1 ENHRY, CDR2 SYGVKD. CDR3 size: 16 residues.

The chain combines TRBV6-5 with TRBJ2-7; D gene ambiguous. Germline CDR1 and CDR2: MNHEY and SVGAGI. Trimming took 2 bases from V and 6 from J, leaving 11 bases between them. This CDR3 region has 13 residues. CDR3: CASSYPATGEQYF. The CDR3 DNA reads TGTGCCAGCAGTTACCCCGCGACGGGCGAGCAGTACTTC.

This clone has just one count. The chain couples TRBV7-3 to TRBJ2-7, with 9 bases matching TRBD2. V shed 3 bases, J shed 6 bases, and the junction held 6 bases outside the gene matches. CDR1 and CDR2 from the germline V gene are SGHTA and FQGTGA. The CDR3 length is 14 residues. CDR3 bases: TGTGCCAGCAGCTTTAGCGGGAGTATCATCGAGCAGTACTTC. Translated: CASSFSGSIIEQYF.

The chain is built from TRBV10-3 and TRBJ1-1, with 8 bases aligning to TRBD1. V trimming: 4 bases; J trimming: 3 bases; junction bases outside the gene matches: 4. This CDR3 region has 14 residues. Germline V gives CDR1 ENHRY, CDR2 SYGVKD. The CDR3 coding sequence is TGTGCCATCAGTGGCCAGGGGGCTGACACTGAAGCTTTCTTT. Its translation is CAISGQGADTEAFF.

This sequence joins TRBV7-2 and TRBJ2-7, with 10 bases aligning to TRBD1. Trimming cost V 2 bases and J 5 bases; bases outside gene matches: 9. CDR3 length: 16 amino acids. Germline V gene lookup returns CDR1 SGHTA and CDR2 FQGNSA. The CDR3 DNA is TGTGCCAGCAGCTTAATGACAGGGGGCGGGGTGAACGAGCAGTACTTC. It specifies CASSLMTGGGVNEQYF. The full variable domain, in which reference TRBV7-2 and TRBJ2-7 provide the parts outside the CDR3, is GAGVSQSPSNKVTEKGKDVELRCDPISGHTALYWYRQSLGQGLEFLIYFQGNSAPDKSGLPSDRFSAERTGGSVSTLTIQRTQQEDSAVYLCASSLMTGGGVNEQYFGPGTRLTVT.

V is TRBV6-5 and J is TRBJ2-2, with D maybe TRBD2 (5 bases). The V gene lost 5 bases and the J gene lost 5 bases, with 15 bases spanning the gap. Germline V gene lookup returns CDR1 MNHEY and CDR2 SVGAGI. The CDR3 spans 15 residues. Written as DNA, the CDR3 is TGTGCCAGCAGTAGGAACCAAAGGAGGACCGGGGAGCTGTTTTTT. It yields the protein CASSRNQRRTGELFF.

V usage is TRBV7-8 and J usage is TRBJ2-7; TRBD1 matches 8 bases. Losses at the gene ends were 0 bases for V and 5 bases for J; bases not matched to a gene: 9. This CDR3 comprises 16 residues. Germline V CDR1 and CDR2: SGHVS, FQNEAQ. CDR3: CASSLAHHRTGNEQYF. The CDR3 DNA is TGTGCCAGCAGCTTAGCGCATCACAGGACAGGGAACGAGCAGTACTTC.